This T cell receptor (beta chain) was identified during a study of T cells in Graves' hyperthyroidism and ophthalmopathy. Germline CDR1 SQVTM, CDR2 ANQGSEA. The CDR3 contains 13 residues. Regions amplified from RNA transcripts were the TCR beta CDR3 regions. First-round RT-PCR targeting the TCR CDR3 was performed with the HTBI primer set. TCRdb re-called the multiplex PCR reads through MiXCR, storing one row per CDR3 protein. The sample carries fewer than 750,000 distinct CDR3 sequences, around 45% recorded once. Remarks on this clonotype: One junction end disagrees with the germline gene, perhaps due to a read error.

V gene TRBV29-1 combines with J gene TRBJ1-2; unclear D gene. The TCR comes from a woman aged 18-29 years with Graves' hyperthyroidism. Input material: peripheral blood or thyroid tissue (not recorded which). DNA of the CDR3: TGCAGCGTTGGAAGTATGGTGAACTACGGCTACACCTTC. It codes for CSVGSMVNYGYTF.